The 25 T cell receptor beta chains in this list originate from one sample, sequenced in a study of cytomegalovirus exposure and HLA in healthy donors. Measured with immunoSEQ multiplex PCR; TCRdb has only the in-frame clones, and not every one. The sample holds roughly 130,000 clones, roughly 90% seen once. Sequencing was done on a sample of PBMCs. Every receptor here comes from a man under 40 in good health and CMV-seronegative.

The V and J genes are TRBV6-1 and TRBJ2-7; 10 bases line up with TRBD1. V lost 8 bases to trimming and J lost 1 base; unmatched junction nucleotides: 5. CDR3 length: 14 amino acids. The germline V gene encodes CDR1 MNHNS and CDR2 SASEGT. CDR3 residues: CASRRGQGSYEQYF. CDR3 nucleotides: TGTGCCAGCCGGCGGGGACAGGGGTCCTACGAGCAGTACTTC.

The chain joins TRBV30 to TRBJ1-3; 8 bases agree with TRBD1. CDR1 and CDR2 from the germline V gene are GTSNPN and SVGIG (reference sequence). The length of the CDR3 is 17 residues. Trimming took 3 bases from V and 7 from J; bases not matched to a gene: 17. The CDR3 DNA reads TGTGCCTGGAGCGGTGGAAAAACAGGGGGGATTCTTAACACCATATATTTT. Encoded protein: CAWSGGKTGGILNTIYF.

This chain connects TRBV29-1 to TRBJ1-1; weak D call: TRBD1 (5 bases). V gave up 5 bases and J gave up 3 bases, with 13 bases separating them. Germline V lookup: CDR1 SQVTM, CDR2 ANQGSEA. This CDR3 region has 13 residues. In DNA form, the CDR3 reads TGCAGCGTTCCTACAGGTAGGGACACTGAAGCTTTCTTT. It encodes CSVPTGRDTEAFF.

For the CDR3, the DNA is TGTGCCATCAGTCAGACTAGCGGGAGCACAGATACGCAGTATTTT. Its translation is CAISQTSGSTDTQYF. The rearrangement uses TRBV10-3 and TRBJ2-3; TRBD2 matches 10 bases. The CDR3 contains 15 residues. The germline gives CDR1 ENHRY, CDR2 SYGVKD. The junction had 2 bases not matched to a gene; V was cut back by 5 bases and J by 0 bases.

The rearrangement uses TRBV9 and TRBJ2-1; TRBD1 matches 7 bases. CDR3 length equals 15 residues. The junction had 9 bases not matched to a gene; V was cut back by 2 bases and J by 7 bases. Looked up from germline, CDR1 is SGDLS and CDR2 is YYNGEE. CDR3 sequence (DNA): TGTGCCAGCAGCGTGGCGGGCTGGGGACAGAATGAGCAGTTCTTC. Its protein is CASSVAGWGQNEQFF.

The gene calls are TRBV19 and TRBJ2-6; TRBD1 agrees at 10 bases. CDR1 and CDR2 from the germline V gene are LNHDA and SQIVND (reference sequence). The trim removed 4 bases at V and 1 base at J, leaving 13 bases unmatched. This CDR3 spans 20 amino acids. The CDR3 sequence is CASSTSSTGGYRSGANVLTF. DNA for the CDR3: TGTGCCAGTAGTACTTCCTCGACAGGGGGCTACAGGTCTGGGGCCAACGTCCTGACTTTC.

The CDR3 here is CASSLGGRGLDQYGYTF. CDR3 bases: TGTGCCAGCAGCTTAGGAGGCAGGGGTCTCGACCAGTATGGCTACACCTTC. The chain employs TRBV13 and TRBJ1-2; D is perhaps TRBD1 (6 bases). Germline V gene data show CDR1 as PRHDT and CDR2 as FYEKMQ (reference sequence). This CDR3 contains 17 residues. V shed 0 bases and J shed 5 bases, with 19 bases lying between them. Full variable domain (outside the CDR3, taken from reference TRBV13 and TRBJ1-2): AAGVIQSPRHLIKEKRETATLKCYPIPRHDTVYWYQQGPGQDPQFLISFYEKMQSDKGSIPDRFSAQQFSDYHSELNMSSLELGDSALYFCASSLGGRGLDQYGYTFGSGTRLTVV.

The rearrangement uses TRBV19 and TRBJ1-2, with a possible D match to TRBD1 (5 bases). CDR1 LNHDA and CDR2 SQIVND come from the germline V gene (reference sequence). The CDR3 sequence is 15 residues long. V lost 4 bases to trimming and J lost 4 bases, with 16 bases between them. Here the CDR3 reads CASSSRNGDSYGYTF. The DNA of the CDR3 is TGTGCCAGTAGTAGCAGGAACGGCGACAGCTATGGCTACACCTTC.

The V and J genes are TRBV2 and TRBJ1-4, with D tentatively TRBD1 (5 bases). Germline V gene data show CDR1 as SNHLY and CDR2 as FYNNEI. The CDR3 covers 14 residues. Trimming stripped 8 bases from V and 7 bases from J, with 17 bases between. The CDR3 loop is CASGAGGKGEKLFF. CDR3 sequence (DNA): TGTGCCAGCGGCGCGGGGGGGAAGGGTGAAAAACTGTTTTTT. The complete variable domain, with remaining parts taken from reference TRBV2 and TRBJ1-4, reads EPEVTQTPSHQVTQMGQEVILRCVPISNHLYFYWYRQILGQKVEFLVSFYNNEISEKSEIFDDQFSVERPDGSNFTLKIRSTKLEDSAMYFCASGAGGKGEKLFFGSGTQLSVL.

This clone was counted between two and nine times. The DNA for the CDR3 is TGTGCCAGCAGCACGGGACTAGCCGTCGGGGAGCTGTTTTTT. This codes for CASSTGLAVGELFF. The chain is built from TRBV7-2 and TRBJ2-2, with 9 nucleotides matching TRBD2. V shed 5 bases, J shed 7 bases, and the junction held 5 bases outside the gene matches. This CDR3 region has 14 residues. Germline assignment: CDR1 SGHTA and CDR2 FQGNSA.

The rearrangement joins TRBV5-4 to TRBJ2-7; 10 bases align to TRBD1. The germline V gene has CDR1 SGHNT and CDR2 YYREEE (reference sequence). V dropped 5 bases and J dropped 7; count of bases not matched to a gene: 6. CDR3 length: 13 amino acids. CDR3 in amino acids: CASSRQGASEQYF. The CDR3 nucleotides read TGTGCCAGCAGTAGACAGGGGGCGAGTGAGCAGTACTTC.

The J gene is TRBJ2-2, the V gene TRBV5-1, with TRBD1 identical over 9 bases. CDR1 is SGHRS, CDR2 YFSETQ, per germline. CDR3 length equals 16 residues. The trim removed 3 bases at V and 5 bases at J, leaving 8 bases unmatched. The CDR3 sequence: CASSSDRGRRTGELFF. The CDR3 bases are TGCGCCAGCAGCTCGGACAGGGGAAGACGGACCGGGGAGCTGTTTTTT.

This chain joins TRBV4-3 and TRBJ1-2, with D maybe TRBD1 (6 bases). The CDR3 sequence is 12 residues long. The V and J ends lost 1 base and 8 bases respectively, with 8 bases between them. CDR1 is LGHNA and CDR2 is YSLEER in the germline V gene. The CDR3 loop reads CASSQGRGGYTF. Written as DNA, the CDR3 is TGCGCCAGCAGCCAAGGCAGGGGAGGCTACACCTTC.

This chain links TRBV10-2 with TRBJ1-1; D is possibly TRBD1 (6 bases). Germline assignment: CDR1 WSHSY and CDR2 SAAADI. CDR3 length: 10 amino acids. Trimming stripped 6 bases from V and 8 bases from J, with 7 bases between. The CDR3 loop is CASSGTEAFF. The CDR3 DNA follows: TGCGCCAGCAGCGGGACAGAAGCTTTCTTT.

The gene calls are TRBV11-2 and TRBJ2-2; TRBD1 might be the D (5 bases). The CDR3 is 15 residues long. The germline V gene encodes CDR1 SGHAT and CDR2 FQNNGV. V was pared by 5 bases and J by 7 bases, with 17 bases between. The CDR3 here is CASSRPQGDDGELFF. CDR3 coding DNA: TGTGCCAGCAGCCGTCCCCAGGGTGACGACGGGGAGCTGTTTTTT.

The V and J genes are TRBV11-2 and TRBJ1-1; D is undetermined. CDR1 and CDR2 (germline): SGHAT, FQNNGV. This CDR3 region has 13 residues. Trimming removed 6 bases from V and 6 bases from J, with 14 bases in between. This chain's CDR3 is CASSFKRVAEAFF. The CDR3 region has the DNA TGTGCCAGCAGTTTTAAGAGGGTGGCTGAAGCTTTCTTT.

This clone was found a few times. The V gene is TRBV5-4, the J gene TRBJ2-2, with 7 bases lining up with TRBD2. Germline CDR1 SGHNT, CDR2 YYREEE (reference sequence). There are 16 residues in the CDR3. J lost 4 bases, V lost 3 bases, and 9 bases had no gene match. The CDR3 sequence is CASSSARTRGTGELFF. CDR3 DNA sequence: TGTGCCAGCAGCTCTGCCCGGACTAGGGGCACCGGGGAGCTGTTTTTT.

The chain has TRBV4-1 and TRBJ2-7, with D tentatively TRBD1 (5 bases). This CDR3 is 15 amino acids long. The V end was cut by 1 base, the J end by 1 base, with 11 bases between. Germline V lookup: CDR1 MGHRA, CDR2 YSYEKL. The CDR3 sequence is CASSQASGRSYEQYF. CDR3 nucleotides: TGCGCCAGCAGCCAAGCCTCAGGGCGTTCCTACGAGCAGTACTTC.

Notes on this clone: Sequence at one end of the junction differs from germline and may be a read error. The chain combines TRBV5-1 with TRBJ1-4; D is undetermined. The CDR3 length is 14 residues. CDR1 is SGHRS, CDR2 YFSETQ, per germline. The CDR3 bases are TGCGCCTGCAGTATGGGCCCAACTAATGAAAAACTGTTTTTT. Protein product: CACSMGPTNEKLFF.

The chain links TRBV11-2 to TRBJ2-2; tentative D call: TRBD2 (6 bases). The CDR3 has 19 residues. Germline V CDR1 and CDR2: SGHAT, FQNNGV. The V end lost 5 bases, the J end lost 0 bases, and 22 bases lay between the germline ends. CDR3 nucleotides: TGTGCCAGCAGCCCGGCCTTGTTCGGGGGAGGTACGAACACCGGGGAGCTGTTTTTT. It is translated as CASSPALFGGGTNTGELFF.

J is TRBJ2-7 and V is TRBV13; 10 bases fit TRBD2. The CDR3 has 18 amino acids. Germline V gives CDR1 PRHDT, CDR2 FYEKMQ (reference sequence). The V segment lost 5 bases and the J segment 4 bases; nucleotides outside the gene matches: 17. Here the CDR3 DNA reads TGTGCCAGCAGCCTCCGTTCTTTGCTAGCGGGAGTTGGTTACGAGCAGTACTTC. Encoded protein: CASSLRSLLAGVGYEQYF.

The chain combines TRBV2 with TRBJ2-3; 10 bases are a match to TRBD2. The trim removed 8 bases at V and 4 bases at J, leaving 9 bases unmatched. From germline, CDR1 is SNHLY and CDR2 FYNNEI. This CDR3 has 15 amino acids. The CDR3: CASGSSGSYADTQYF. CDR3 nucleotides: TGTGCCAGCGGATCTAGCGGGAGTTATGCAGATACGCAGTATTTT.

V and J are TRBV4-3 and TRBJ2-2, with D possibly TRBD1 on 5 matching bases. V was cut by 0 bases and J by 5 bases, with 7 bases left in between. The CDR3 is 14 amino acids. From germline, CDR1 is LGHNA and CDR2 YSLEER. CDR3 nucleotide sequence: TGCGCCAGCAGCCAAGACCAGGGAACCGGGGAGCTGTTTTTT. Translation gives CASSQDQGTGELFF.

The CDR3 reads CAWSSTGRRNQPQHF. The CDR3, as DNA: TGTGCCTGGAGTTCGACAGGGAGACGAAATCAGCCCCAGCATTTT. The gene calls are TRBV30 and TRBJ1-5; TRBD1 agrees at 7 bases. Germline trimming cut 2 bases from V and 4 bases from J; bases unmatched to any gene: 8. Per germline, CDR1 GTSNPN and CDR2 SVGIG (reference sequence). This CDR3 has 15 amino acids.

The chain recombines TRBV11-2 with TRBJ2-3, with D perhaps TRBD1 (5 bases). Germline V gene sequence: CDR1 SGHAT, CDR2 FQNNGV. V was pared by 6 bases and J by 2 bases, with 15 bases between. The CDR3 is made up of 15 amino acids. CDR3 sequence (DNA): TGTGCCAGCAGTTCCCAGGGTTTACTCACAGATACGCAGTATTTT. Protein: CASSSQGLLTDTQYF.